The clone carrying this TCR beta chain was picked up a small number of times. Its antigen is currently unknown. Assay used: immunoSEQ multiplex PCR; TCRdb lists only in-frame clones, some missing. Of 110,000 or so clones in the sample, roughly 91% were seen once. From germline, CDR1 is SGHRS and CDR2 YFSETQ. The CDR3 contains 15 residues. The ends were cut back, 0 bases at V and 3 bases at J, with 12 bases in the middle. These data belong to a study of T cell responses to AZD1222 COVID-19 vaccine. Overall study findings and caveats: There were vaccine-associated CD4 TCRs across spike, dominant at 160-218 and 743-854. Clonal diversity may have been underestimated in mostly white British donors.

The sequencing used peripheral blood, collected on day 0 of AZD1222 vaccination. The TCR was taken from an adult in good health. The rearrangement links TRBV5-1 to TRBJ1-2, with D tentatively TRBD1 (5 bases). The CDR3 DNA reads as TGCGCCAGCAGCTTGGGCGGCAGGGAGCACTATGGCTACACCTTC. It encodes CASSLGGREHYGYTF.